Listed here are 18 T cell receptor beta chains from one sample, sequenced in a study of beta chain features in type 1 diabetes. No antigen has been identified for these receptors. Study observations and caveats: For Type 1 diabetes patients, all four CD4+ subsets carried TCRB CDR3s that were moderately but significantly shorter.

The entirety of the isolated RNA underwent reverse transcription, so expressed TCRB transcripts were sequenced. Clones were sequenced by immunoSEQ multiplex PCR, and TCRdb holds only the in-frame ones, with some missing. The sample has about 660,000 clones; more than 12% are singletons. Sequencing was done on a sample of naive CD4+ T cells from blood. Receptor source: a man younger than 30 with type 1 diabetes.

CDR3 in amino acids: CAWSVHGPTEAFF. CDR3 DNA sequence: TGTGCCTGGAGTGTACACGGTCCCACTGAAGCTTTCTTT. The rearrangement links TRBV30 to TRBJ1-1; D is unclear. There are 13 residues in the CDR3. The germline V gene has CDR1 GTSNPN and CDR2 SVGIG (reference sequence). V dropped 0 bases and J dropped 4 bases, with 9 bases sitting between them. Supplemented by reference TRBV30 and TRBJ1-1, the full variable domain reads SQTIHQWPATLVQPVGSPLSLECTVEGTSNPNLYWYRQAAGRGLQLLFYSVGIGQISSEVPQNLSASRPQDRQFILSSKKLLLSDSGFYLCAWSVHGPTEAFFGQGTRLTVV.

This clone was counted a few times. Other nucleotide sequences in the sample specify the same CDR3. The CDR3 spells CAWSVGSTYGYTF. In DNA, the CDR3 is TGTGCCTGGAGTGTGGGCAGCACCTATGGCTACACCTTC. The J gene is TRBJ1-2, the V gene TRBV30; D gene unclear. The germline gives CDR1 GTSNPN, CDR2 SVGIG (reference sequence). The CDR3 sequence is 13 residues long. Trimming left V 0 bases short and J 4 bases short, with 9 bases between.

CDR3 sequence reads: CASSSGQGLATGELFF. The CDR3 DNA follows: TGTGCCAGCAGTTCCGGACAGGGCTTGGCCACCGGGGAGCTGTTTTTT. This rearrangement joins TRBV28 to TRBJ2-2; 8 nucleotides align to TRBD1. This CDR3 has 16 amino acids. Germline CDR1 and CDR2: MDHEN and SYDVKM. V gave up 4 bases and J gave up 4 bases; unmatched junction bases: 8.

The chain has TRBV30 and TRBJ1-2, with D unresolved. This CDR3 has 12 residues. Trimming cost V 4 bases and J 8 bases, with 14 bases left between them. Germline lookup yields CDR1 GTSNPN and CDR2 SVGIG (reference sequence). The CDR3 loop is CAWNRALQGYTF. In DNA, the CDR3 is TGTGCCTGGAATCGGGCCCTCCAGGGCTACACCTTC.

This clone was seen a few times. This chain uses TRBV7-2 with TRBJ2-1; D possibly matches TRBD1 or TRBD2 (5 bases each). Trimming removed 1 base from V and 4 bases from J, with 11 bases in between. The CDR3 covers 15 residues. Germline V gene sequence: CDR1 SGHTA, CDR2 FQGNSA. The CDR3 spells CASSLDGAKYNEQFF. The CDR3 DNA follows: TGTGCCAGCAGCTTAGACGGGGCCAAATACAATGAGCAGTTCTTC.

The chain has TRBV4-1 and TRBJ1-5; 9 bases are a match to TRBD1. Unmatched junction bases numbered 5, after V lost 1 base and J lost 4 bases. The CDR3 consists of 16 residues. Per the germline V gene, CDR1 is MGHRA and CDR2 is YSYEKL. CDR3 nucleotides: TGCGCCAGCAGCCAAGTAACAGGGGGCGCGAATCAGCCCCAGCATTTT. This gives the protein CASSQVTGGANQPQHF.

This clone was detected only a few times. The V gene is TRBV7-9, the J gene TRBJ2-5; D gene uncertain. The CDR3 has 15 residues. Germline assignment: CDR1 SEHNR and CDR2 FQNEAQ (reference sequence). Trimming took 1 base from V and 6 from J, leaving 15 bases between them. The CDR3 region has the DNA TGTGCCAGCAGCTTAGAAGCGAGGACGTCCCAGACCCAGTACTTC. This codes for CASSLEARTSQTQYF.

This clone has more than one count but fewer than ten. Additional DNA sequences in this sample encode the identical CDR3. The J gene is TRBJ2-6, the V gene TRBV4-3, with unresolved D. V gave up 3 bases and J gave up 7 bases, with 13 bases separating them. Germline V gene sequence: CDR1 LGHNA, CDR2 YSLEER. This CDR3 has 15 amino acids. Here the CDR3 DNA reads TGCGCCAGCAGCCAGGAAAGTAGTGGAGCCAACGTCCTGACTTTC. Protein: CASSQESSGANVLTF.

The chain uses TRBV5-1 and TRBJ2-3; D ambiguous. The CDR3 loop spans 11 amino acids. V lost 4 bases to trimming and J lost 4 bases, with 4 bases between them. Per germline, CDR1 SGHRS and CDR2 YFSETQ. The CDR3 region is CASSTADTQYF. CDR3 DNA sequence: TGCGCCAGCAGCACGGCAGATACGCAGTATTTT.

V gene TRBV7-3 combines with J gene TRBJ2-5, with 7 positions matching TRBD1. Germline trimming cut 5 bases from V and 5 bases from J; bases unmatched to any gene: 8. The germline CDR1 and CDR2 sequences are SGHTA and FQGTGA. This CDR3 comprises 14 residues. The CDR3 loop is CASSATQGFETQYF. The CDR3, as DNA: TGTGCCAGCAGCGCTACACAGGGGTTCGAGACCCAGTACTTC.

The CDR3 nucleotides read TGTGCCAGCAGCACCGCCAGGCGGGACACCGCTAACTATGGCTACACCTTC. Its translation is CASSTARRDTANYGYTF. The V and J genes are TRBV5-6 and TRBJ1-2, with a weak D call TRBD1 (6 bases). The length of the CDR3 is 17 residues. Germline loops: CDR1 SGHDT, CDR2 YYEEEE. The germline V and J ends were trimmed by 4 bases and 0 bases, with 19 bases remaining between them.

J is TRBJ1-6 and V is TRBV7-9, with no clear D. Germline V gene data show CDR1 as SEHNR and CDR2 as FQNEAQ (reference sequence). Trimming removed 6 bases from V and 5 bases from J, with 11 bases in between. The CDR3 covers 14 residues. CDR3 protein: CASSSYTNNSPLHF. The CDR3 region has the DNA TGTGCCAGCAGTTCTTACACCAATAATTCACCCCTCCACTTT.

The rearrangement uses TRBV30 and TRBJ2-1; possible D gene TRBD2, 5 bases. CDR3 length equals 11 residues. Trimming removed 0 bases from V and 8 bases from J, with 5 bases in between. Germline lookup yields CDR1 GTSNPN and CDR2 SVGIG (reference sequence). As DNA, the CDR3 is TGTGCCTGGAGTGTTAGCGATGAGCAGTTCTTC. It codes for CAWSVSDEQFF.

This rearrangement joins TRBV30 to TRBJ1-3; a possible D gene is TRBD1 (5 bases). Per germline, CDR1 GTSNPN and CDR2 SVGIG (reference sequence). The CDR3 contains 13 residues. V was trimmed by 1 base and J by 4 bases, leaving 8 bases between them. CDR3 DNA: TGTGCCTGGAGTGGGTGGGACGGAAACACCATATATTTT. Its protein product is CAWSGWDGNTIYF. Drawing the rest from reference TRBV30 and TRBJ1-3, the complete variable domain is SQTIHQWPATLVQPVGSPLSLECTVEGTSNPNLYWYRQAAGRGLQLLFYSVGIGQISSEVPQNLSASRPQDRQFILSSKKLLLSDSGFYLCAWSGWDGNTIYFGEGSWLTVV.

This clone has only a few counts. This chain uses TRBV6-5 with TRBJ2-1, with 7 positions matching TRBD1. Germline assignment: CDR1 MNHEY and CDR2 SVGAGI. The CDR3 is 15 residues long. V dropped 3 bases and J dropped 7; count of bases not matched to a gene: 9. The CDR3 bases are TGTGCCAGCAGTTATTTGGCGACAGGGCGGAATGAGCAGTTCTTC. Translated: CASSYLATGRNEQFF.

The J gene is TRBJ2-7, the V gene TRBV2; TRBD2 might be the D (5 bases). The V gene lost 4 bases and the J gene lost 2 bases, with 18 bases spanning the gap. The germline CDR1 and CDR2 sequences are SNHLY and FYNNEI. This CDR3 has 16 residues. The DNA for the CDR3 is TGTGCCAGCAGTGGTTCCCACTCGGGGTACACCTACGAGCAGTACTTC. Translation: CASSGSHSGYTYEQYF.

In regard to this clone: Sequence at one end of the junction differs from germline and may be a read error. This chain joins TRBV5-6 and TRBJ1-4; D uncertain. The CDR3 runs 19 residues. Germline CDR1 and CDR2: SGHDT and YYEEEE. This chain's CDR3 is CASSLVKLGDSGTYEKLFF. Here the CDR3 DNA reads TGTGCCAGCAGCTTGGTTAAGTTAGGAGATTCGGGAACTTATGAAAAACTGTTTTTT.

The chain couples TRBV4-1 to TRBJ2-1; D is uncertain. CDR1 and CDR2 from the germline V gene are MGHRA and YSYEKL. The CDR3 covers 16 residues. V lost 4 bases, J lost 0 bases, and 13 bases lay in between. For the CDR3, the DNA is TGCGCCAGCAGCCCCGTGCTGTCAGTCTCCTACAATGAGCAGTTCTTC. It encodes CASSPVLSVSYNEQFF.